Below are 16 T cell receptor beta chains sequenced from a single sample in a study of blood T cell repertoires in COVID-19. Using immunoSEQ multiplex PCR, the repertoire was profiled, and TCRdb retains in-frame clones only, with some absent. The sample carries approximately 310,000 clones, roughly 85% recorded once. Sequencing was performed on PBMCs or T cells enriched from blood (not recorded which). These receptors came from a man aged 25-40 years who had recovered from COVID-19.

The chain has TRBV12-2 and TRBJ1-6; whether TRBD1, the table's D call, matches the DNA was not checked. TRBV12-2 is a known pseudogene. The CDR3 has 14 residues. In nucleotides, the CDR3 is TGTGCAAGTCGCATCCGGGACACAAATTCACCCCTCCACTTT. Amino acid sequence: CASRIRDTNSPLHF.

This chain joins TRBV2 and TRBJ1-1, with 8 positions matching TRBD1. This CDR3 has 12 residues. V gave up 8 bases and J gave up 3 bases; unmatched junction bases: 2. Germline CDR1 SNHLY, CDR2 FYNNEI. DNA for the CDR3: TGTGCCAGCGGACAGGGTCACACTGAAGCTTTCTTT. Amino acid sequence: CASGQGHTEAFF.

This clone came up a few times. V usage is TRBV3-1 (or the pseudogene TRBV3-2) and J usage is TRBJ2-2; a weak D match, TRBD1 (5 bases). CDR1 and CDR2 (germline): LGHDT, YNNKEL (reference sequence). V lost 4 bases, J lost 3 bases, and 6 bases lay in between. The CDR3 extends over 13 amino acids. CDR3 sequence (DNA): TGTGCCAGCAGCCCCAGGGACACCGGGGAGCTGTTTTTT. Its protein is CASSPRDTGELFF.

The chain carries TRBV19 and TRBJ1-2, with D unclear. The CDR3 runs to 14 residues. The V end lost 4 bases, the J end lost 3 bases, and 12 bases lay between the germline ends. Germline V lookup: CDR1 LNHDA, CDR2 SQIVND (reference sequence). In nucleotides, the CDR3 is TGTGCCAGTAGTAGATCTCATAGAGACTATGGCTACACCTTC. Protein: CASSRSHRDYGYTF.

The chain joins TRBV9 to TRBJ1-2; 9 positions agree with TRBD1. The CDR3 covers 17 residues. Per germline, CDR1 SGDLS and CDR2 YYNGEE. Losses at the gene ends were 4 bases for V and 0 bases for J; bases not matched to a gene: 10. CDR3 nucleotide sequence: TGTGCCAGCAGCCCAAGCGCCGGGACAGGGACTAACTATGGCTACACCTTC. Its translation is CASSPSAGTGTNYGYTF.

The CDR3 bases are TGTGCCAGCTCACCAAGCAGGGCCGAAAAACTGTTTTTT. Its protein product is CASSPSRAEKLFF. The gene calls are TRBV18 and TRBJ1-4; D is possibly TRBD1 (5 bases). The CDR3 has 13 residues. V lost 2 bases and J lost 8, with 9 bases in between. Germline V CDR1 and CDR2: KGHSH, LQKENI.

In DNA form, the CDR3 reads TGCGCCAGCGGGCAGGGATTAACTGAAGCTTTCTTT. Its translation: CASGQGLTEAFF. The chain employs TRBV5-1 and TRBJ1-1, with a weak D call TRBD1 (5 bases). The CDR3 totals 12 residues. CDR1 is SGHRS, CDR2 YFSETQ, per germline. Trimming cost V 7 bases and J 5 bases, with 12 bases left between them.

V and J are TRBV3-1 (or the pseudogene TRBV3-2) and TRBJ2-2; 11 nucleotides agree with TRBD2. In germline, CDR1 is LGHDT, CDR2 YNNKEL (reference sequence). Unmatched junction bases numbered 4, after V lost 4 bases and J lost 0 bases. The CDR3 has 17 residues. CDR3 region: CASSRPTSGTNTGELFF. CDR3 sequence (DNA): TGTGCCAGCAGCCGCCCGACTAGCGGGACGAACACCGGGGAGCTGTTTTTT.

J is TRBJ2-7 and V is TRBV7-9; TRBD1 matches 9 bases. Per the germline V gene, CDR1 is SEHNR and CDR2 is FQNEAQ (reference sequence). The CDR3 sequence is 15 residues long. After removal of 2 bases from V and 6 bases from J, the junction contained 8 bases not matched to a gene. The CDR3 DNA sequence: TGTGCCAGCAGCTTACCCCGGACAGGGGTGAGCGAGCAGTACTTC. As protein: CASSLPRTGVSEQYF.

The J gene is TRBJ2-5, the V gene TRBV11-3; 10 nucleotides agree with TRBD2. V shed 5 bases and J 4 bases; nucleotides not matched to a gene: 7. Germline V lookup: CDR1 SGHNT, CDR2 YENEEA. This CDR3 comprises 15 residues. The CDR3 region is CASSPSSGGGETQYF. DNA for the CDR3: TGTGCCAGCAGCCCGTCCAGCGGGGGGGGAGAGACCCAGTACTTC.

The chain combines TRBV19 with TRBJ1-3; a weak D match, TRBD1 (6 bases). The ends were cut back, 7 bases at V and 0 bases at J, with 16 bases in the middle. Germline CDR1 is LNHDA and CDR2 is SQIVND (reference sequence). This CDR3 has 16 residues. In nucleotides, the CDR3 is TGTGCCAGTACCTGGGTCAGGGGACGCTCTGGAAACACCATATATTTT. This encodes CASTWVRGRSGNTIYF. The complete variable domain, with remaining parts taken from reference TRBV19 and TRBJ1-3, reads DGGITQSPKYLFRKEGQNVTLSCEQNLNHDAMYWYRQDPGQGLRLIYYSQIVNDFQKGDIAEGYSVSREKKESFPLTVTSAQKNPTAFYLCASTWVRGRSGNTIYFGEGSWLTVV.

The J gene is TRBJ1-6, the V gene TRBV11-2; no clear D. From germline, CDR1 is SGHAT and CDR2 FQNNGV. V lost 5 bases to trimming and J lost 9 bases, with 8 bases between them. The CDR3 extends over 12 amino acids. The CDR3 DNA reads as TGTGCCAGCAGCCCGGGGTCTTCACCCCTCCACTTT. Protein product: CASSPGSSPLHF.

The chain links TRBV5-1 to TRBJ2-5; D is unresolved. CDR1 is SGHRS, CDR2 YFSETQ, per germline. Trimming removed 4 bases at V and 0 bases at J, with 10 bases between. The CDR3 covers 14 residues. The CDR3 sequence is CASSPNSYQETQYF. The CDR3 coding sequence is TGCGCCAGCAGCCCCAACAGCTACCAAGAGACCCAGTACTTC.

The genes are TRBV11-2 and TRBJ2-7; possible D gene TRBD1, 5 bases. The CDR3 has 12 amino acids. Per germline, CDR1 SGHAT and CDR2 FQNNGV. Trimming took off 4 bases at V and 3 bases at J, with 7 bases between the two ends. In DNA form, the CDR3 reads TGTGCCAGCAGCTCCGACAGCTACGAGCAGTACTTC. It is translated as CASSSDSYEQYF.

The chain recombines TRBV6-1 with TRBJ2-7; possible D gene TRBD2, 5 bases. CDR1 MNHNS and CDR2 SASEGT come from the germline V gene. This CDR3 has 14 residues. The V and J ends lost 1 base and 2 bases respectively, with 9 bases between them. The CDR3 nucleotides are TGTGCCAGCAGTGAAGTCGGGAAAGCCTACGAGCAGTACTTC. Translated, it gives CASSEVGKAYEQYF.

CDR3 in amino acids: CASSLVAGYTGELFF. The CDR3 region has the DNA TGTGCCAGCAGCTTAGTGGCGGGGTACACCGGGGAGCTGTTTTTT. The rearrangement links TRBV7-9 to TRBJ2-2; D possibly corresponds to TRBD2 (6 bases). Germline V gene data show CDR1 as SEHNR and CDR2 as FQNEAQ (reference sequence). The ends were cut back, 1 base at V and 3 bases at J, with 9 bases in the middle. This CDR3 region has 15 residues. Filled out from reference TRBV7-9 and TRBJ2-2, the complete variable domain reads DTGVSQNPRHKITKRGQNVTFRCDPISEHNRLYWYRQTLGQGPEFLTYFQNEAQLEKSRLLSDRFSAERPKGSFSTLEIQRTEQGDSAMYLCASSLVAGYTGELFFGEGSRLTVL.